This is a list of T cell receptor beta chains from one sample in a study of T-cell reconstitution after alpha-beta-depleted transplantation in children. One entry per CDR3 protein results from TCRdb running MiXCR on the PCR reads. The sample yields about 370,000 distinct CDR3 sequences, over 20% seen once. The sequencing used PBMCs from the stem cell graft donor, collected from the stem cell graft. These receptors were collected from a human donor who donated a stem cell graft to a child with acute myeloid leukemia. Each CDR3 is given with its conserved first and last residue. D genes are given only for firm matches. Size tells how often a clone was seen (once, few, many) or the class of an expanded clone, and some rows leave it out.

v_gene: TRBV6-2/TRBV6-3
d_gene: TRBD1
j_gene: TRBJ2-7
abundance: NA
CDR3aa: CASSYNPQGQGSYEQYF
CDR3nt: TGTGCCAGCAGTTACAACCCACAGGGACAGGGTTCCTACGAGCAGTACTTC

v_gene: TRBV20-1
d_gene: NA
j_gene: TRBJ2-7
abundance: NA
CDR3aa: CSASSGYEQYF
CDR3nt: TGCAGTGCGTCGTCTGGATACGAGCAGTACTTC

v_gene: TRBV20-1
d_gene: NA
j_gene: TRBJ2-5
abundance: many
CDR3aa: CSARGPGSETQYF
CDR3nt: TGCAGTGCTAGAGGACCCGGGAGTGAGACCCAGTACTTC

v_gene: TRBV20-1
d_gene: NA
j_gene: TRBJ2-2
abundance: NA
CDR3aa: CSARGDTGELFFF
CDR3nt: NA

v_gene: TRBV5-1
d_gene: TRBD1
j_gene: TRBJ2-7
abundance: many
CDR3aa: CASSGTGVSYEQYF
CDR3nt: TGCGCCAGCAGCGGGACAGGGGTCTCCTACGAGCAGTACTTC

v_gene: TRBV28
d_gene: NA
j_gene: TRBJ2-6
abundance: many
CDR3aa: CASSFIGANVLTF
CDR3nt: TGTGCCAGCAGTTTTATTGGGGCCAACGTCCTGACTTTC

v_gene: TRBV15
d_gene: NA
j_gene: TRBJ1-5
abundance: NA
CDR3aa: CATSRDLGNQPQHF
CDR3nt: TGTGCCACCAGCAGAGATCTTGGCAATCAGCCCCAGCATTTT

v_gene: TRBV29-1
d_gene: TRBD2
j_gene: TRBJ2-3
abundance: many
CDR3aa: CSVAGLADQDTQYF
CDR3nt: TGCAGCGTTGCAGGTCTAGCGGACCAAGATACGCAGTATTTT

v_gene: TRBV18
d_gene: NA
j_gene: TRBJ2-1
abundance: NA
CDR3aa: CASSPVSGPSYNEQFF
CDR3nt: TGTGCCAGCTCCCCCGTTAGCGGCCCCTCCTACAATGAGCAGTTCTTC

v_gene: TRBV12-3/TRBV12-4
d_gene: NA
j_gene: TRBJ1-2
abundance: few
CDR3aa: CASSPDALYALGYTF
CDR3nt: TGTGCCAGCAGTCCCGACGCATTATACGCCCTTGGCTACACCTTC

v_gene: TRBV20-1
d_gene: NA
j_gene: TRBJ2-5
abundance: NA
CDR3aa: CSASHLSGTRRETQYF
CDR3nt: TGCAGTGCTAGTCACTTGAGCGGGACAAGACGAGAGACCCAGTACTTC

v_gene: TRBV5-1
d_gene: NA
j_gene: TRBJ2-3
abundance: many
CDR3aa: CASSPDLYTDTQYF
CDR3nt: TGCGCCAGCAGCCCGGACCTATACACGGATACGCAGTATTTT

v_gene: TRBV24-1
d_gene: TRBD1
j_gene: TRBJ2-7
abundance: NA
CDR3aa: CATSIRDSFYEQYF
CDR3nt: TGTGCCACCAGTATACGGGACAGCTTCTACGAGCAGTACTTC

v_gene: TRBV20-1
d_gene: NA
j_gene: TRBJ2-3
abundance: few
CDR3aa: CSARVADSTDTQYF
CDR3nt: TGCAGTGCTAGAGTAGCGGATAGCACAGATACGCAGTATTTT

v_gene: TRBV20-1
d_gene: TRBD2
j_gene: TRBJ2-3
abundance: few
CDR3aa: CSAHLAGGPDTQYF
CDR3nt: TGCAGTGCTCATCTAGCGGGAGGGCCGGATACGCAGTATTTT

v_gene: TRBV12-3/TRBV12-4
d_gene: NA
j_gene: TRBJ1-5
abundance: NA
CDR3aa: CASSFLSDQPQHF
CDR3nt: TGTGCCAGCAGTTTCCTTAGCGATCAGCCCCAGCATTTT

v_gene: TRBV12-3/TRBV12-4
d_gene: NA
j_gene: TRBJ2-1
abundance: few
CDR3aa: CASVLSSYNEQFF
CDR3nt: TGTGCCAGCGTTCTGAGCTCCTACAATGAGCAGTTCTTC

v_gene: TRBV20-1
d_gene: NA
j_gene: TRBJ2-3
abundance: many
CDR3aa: CSASQGDSDTDTQYF
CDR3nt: TGCAGTGCTAGTCAAGGAGATAGCGACACAGATACGCAGTATTTT

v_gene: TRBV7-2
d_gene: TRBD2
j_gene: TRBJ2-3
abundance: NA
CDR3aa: CASSHSGISTDTQYF
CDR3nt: TGTGCCAGCAGCCATAGCGGGATTAGCACAGATACGCAGTATTTT

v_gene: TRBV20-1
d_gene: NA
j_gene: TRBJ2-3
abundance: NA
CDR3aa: CSGRDIPQNTQYF
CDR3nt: TGCAGTGGTAGAGATATACCGCAAAATACGCAGTATTTT

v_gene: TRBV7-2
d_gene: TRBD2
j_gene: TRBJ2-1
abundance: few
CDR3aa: CASSLRLAGSSYNEQFF
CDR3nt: TGTGCCAGCAGCTTAAGGCTAGCGGGATCCTCCTACAATGAGCAGTTCTTC

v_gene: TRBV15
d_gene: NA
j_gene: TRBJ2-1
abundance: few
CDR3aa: CATSRDWGTVNEQFF
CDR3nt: TGTGCCACCAGCAGAGATTGGGGCACGGTGAATGAGCAGTTCTTC

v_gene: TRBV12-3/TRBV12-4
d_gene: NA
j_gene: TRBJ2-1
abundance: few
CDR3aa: CASTWGYEQFF
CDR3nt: TGTGCCAGCACTTGGGGCTATGAGCAGTTCTTC

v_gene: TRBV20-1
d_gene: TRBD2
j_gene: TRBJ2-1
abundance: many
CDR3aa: CSARTSGTNEQFF
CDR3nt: TGCAGTGCAAGGACTAGCGGTACCAATGAGCAGTTCTTC

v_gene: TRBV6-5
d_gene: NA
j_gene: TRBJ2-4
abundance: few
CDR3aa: CASSYSRGGTLAKNIQYF
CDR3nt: TGTGCCAGCAGTTACTCGAGGGGGGGAACCCTGGCCAAAAACATTCAGTACTTC

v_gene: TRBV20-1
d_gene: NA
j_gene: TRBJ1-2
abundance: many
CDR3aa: CSARVLQGNNGYTF
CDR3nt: TGCAGTGCTAGAGTTTTACAGGGAAACAATGGCTACACCTTC

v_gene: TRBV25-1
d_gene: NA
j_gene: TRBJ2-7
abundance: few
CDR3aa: CASSHGGGRQYF
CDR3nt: TGTGCCAGCAGCCACGGTGGGGGGAGGCAGTACTTC

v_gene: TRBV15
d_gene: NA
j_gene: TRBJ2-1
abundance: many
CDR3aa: CATSRVLWSIHNEQFF
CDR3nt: TGTGCCACCAGCAGAGTCTTGTGGTCCATTCACAATGAGCAGTTCTTC

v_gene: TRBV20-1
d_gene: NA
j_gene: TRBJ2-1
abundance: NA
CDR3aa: CSAYVEEQFF
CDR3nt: TGCAGCGCTTACGTGGAGGAGCAGTTCTTC

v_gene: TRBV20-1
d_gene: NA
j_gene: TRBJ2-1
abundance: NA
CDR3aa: CSAPRGVSTYNEQFF
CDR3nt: TGCAGTGCCCCGAGAGGGGTGAGTACCTACAATGAGCAGTTCTTC

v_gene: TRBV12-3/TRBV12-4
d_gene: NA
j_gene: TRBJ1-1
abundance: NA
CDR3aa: CATSGSNNEAFF
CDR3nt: TGTGCCACCTCGGGGAGTAACAATGAAGCTTTCTTT

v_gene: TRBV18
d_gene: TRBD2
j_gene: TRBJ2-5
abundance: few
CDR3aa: CASSPPRASGRAETQYF
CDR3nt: TGTGCCAGCTCACCACCGAGAGCTAGCGGGAGGGCGGAGACCCAGTACTTC

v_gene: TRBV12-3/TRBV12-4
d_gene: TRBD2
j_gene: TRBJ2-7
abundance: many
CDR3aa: CASSLRGLAGDYEQYF
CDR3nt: TGTGCCAGCAGTTTAAGGGGACTAGCGGGAGACTACGAGCAGTACTTC

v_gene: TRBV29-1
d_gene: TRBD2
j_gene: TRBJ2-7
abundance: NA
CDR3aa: CSVAGLAGLAYEQYF
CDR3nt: TGCAGCGTTGCGGGGCTAGCGGGACTAGCCTACGAGCAGTACTTC

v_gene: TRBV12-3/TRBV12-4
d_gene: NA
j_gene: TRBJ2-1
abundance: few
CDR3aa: CAVGGSQHVGEQFF
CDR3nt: TGTGCCGTGGGAGGTTCCCAACATGTGGGTGAGCAGTTCTTC

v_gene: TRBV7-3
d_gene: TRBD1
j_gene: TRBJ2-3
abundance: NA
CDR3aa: CASSSTGEGTQYF
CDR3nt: TGTGCCAGCAGCTCCACAGGGGAAGGGACGCAGTATTTT

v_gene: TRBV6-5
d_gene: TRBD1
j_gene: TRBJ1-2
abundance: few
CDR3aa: CASSYEGQGAYGYTF
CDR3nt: TGTGCCAGCAGTTACGAAGGACAGGGGGCTTACGGCTACACCTTC

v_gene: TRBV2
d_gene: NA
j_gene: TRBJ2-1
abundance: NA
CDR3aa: CASSPSPGRSSYNEQFF
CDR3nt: TGTGCCAGCAGTCCTAGTCCGGGACGCAGCTCCTACAATGAGCAGTTCTTC

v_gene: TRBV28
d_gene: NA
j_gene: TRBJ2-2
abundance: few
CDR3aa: CASSRIQDSRPRELFF
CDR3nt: TGTGCCAGCAGTCGCATTCAAGACTCCCGTCCCAGAGAGCTGTTTTTT

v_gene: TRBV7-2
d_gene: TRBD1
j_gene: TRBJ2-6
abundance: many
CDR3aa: CASSISTGAGANVLTF
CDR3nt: TGTGCCAGCAGCATAAGTACAGGGGCTGGGGCCAACGTCCTGACTTTC

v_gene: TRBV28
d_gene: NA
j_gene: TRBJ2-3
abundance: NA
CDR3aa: CASKRYTGYSTDTQYF
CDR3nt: TGTGCCAGCAAACGATATACGGGCTACAGCACAGATACGCAGTATTTT

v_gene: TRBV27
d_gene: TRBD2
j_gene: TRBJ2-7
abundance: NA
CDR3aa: CASSYSGTKYEQYF
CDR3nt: TGTGCCAGCAGTTATAGCGGGACAAAGTACGAGCAGTACTTC

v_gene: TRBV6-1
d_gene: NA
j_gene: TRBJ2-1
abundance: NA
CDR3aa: CASTDDPTYNEQFF
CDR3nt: TGTGCCAGCACCGACGACCCTACCTACAATGAGCAGTTCTTC

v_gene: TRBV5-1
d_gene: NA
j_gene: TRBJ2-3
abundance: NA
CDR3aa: CASSWDGTDTQYF
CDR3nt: TGCGCCAGCAGCTGGGACGGAACAGATACGCAGTATTTT

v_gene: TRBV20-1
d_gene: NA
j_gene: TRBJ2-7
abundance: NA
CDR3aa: CSARGGEQYF
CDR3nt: TGCAGTGCTAGGGGGGGCGAGCAGTACTTC

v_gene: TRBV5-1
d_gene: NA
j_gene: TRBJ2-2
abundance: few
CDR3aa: CASSLVPSNTGELFF
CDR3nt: TGCGCCAGCAGCTTGGTTCCCTCTAACACCGGGGAGCTGTTTTTT

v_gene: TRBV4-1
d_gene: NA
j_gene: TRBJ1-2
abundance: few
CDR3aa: CASSQDLSGATYGYTF
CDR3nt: TGCGCCAGCAGCCAAGATCTTTCGGGGGCTACCTATGGCTACACCTTC

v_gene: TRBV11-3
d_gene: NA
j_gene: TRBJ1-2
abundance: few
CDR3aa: CASSLGTAEWNYGYTF
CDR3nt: TGTGCCAGCAGCTTAGGAACGGCCGAGTGGAACTATGGCTACACCTTC

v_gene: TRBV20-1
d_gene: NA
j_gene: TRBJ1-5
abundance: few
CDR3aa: CSAVHSINQPQHF
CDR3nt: TGCAGTGCTGTCCATAGTATCAATCAGCCCCAGCATTTT

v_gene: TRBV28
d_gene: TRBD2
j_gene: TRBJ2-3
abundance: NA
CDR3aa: CATVTSGPVTDTQYF
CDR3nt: TGTGCCACCGTTACTAGCGGGCCGGTCACAGATACGCAGTATTTT

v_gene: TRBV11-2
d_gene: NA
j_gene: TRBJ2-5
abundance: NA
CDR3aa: CASSLSSGRLETQYF
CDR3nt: TGTGCCAGCAGCTTATCCTCCGGCCGCTTGGAGACCCAGTACTTC

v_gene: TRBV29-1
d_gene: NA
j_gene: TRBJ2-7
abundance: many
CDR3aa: CSVAAGNEQYF
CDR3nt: TGCAGCGTGGCCGCGGGGAACGAGCAGTACTTC

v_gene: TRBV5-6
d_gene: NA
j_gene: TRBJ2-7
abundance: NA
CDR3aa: CASSSRRRGYEQYF
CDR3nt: TGTGCCAGCAGCTCCCGACGGCGGGGTTACGAGCAGTACTTC

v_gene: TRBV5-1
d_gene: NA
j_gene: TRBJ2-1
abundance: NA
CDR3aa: CASRLGYEQFF
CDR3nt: TGCGCCAGCAGGCTGGGCTATGAGCAGTTCTTC